These 10 T cell receptor beta chains share one sample of origin, sequenced in a study of CD8 T cells in ankylosing spondylitis. Study-wide results and limits: Seemingly distinctive of ankylosing spondylitis blood was a TCR beta motif formed by eight highly homologous variants.

What these receptors recognize is not known. TCRdb redid the calling of the 5' RACE reads with MiXCR, one entry per CDR3 protein. The sample has a few hundred thousand distinct CDR3 sequences; 15% to 20% are singletons. What was sequenced was blood, either unsorted or a sorted T cell fraction (not recorded which). The receptors were sampled from a male donor with ankylosing spondylitis.

This rearrangement joins TRBV4-2 to TRBJ1-4; D remains unclear. The CDR3 totals 14 residues. With 0 bases removed from V and 5 bases from J, the gap between germline ends came to 7 bases. Germline assignment: CDR1 LGHNA and CDR2 YNFKEQ. This chain's CDR3 is CASSQEGGNEKLFF. The CDR3 DNA follows: TGTGCCAGCAGCCAAGAGGGCGGGAATGAAAAACTGTTTTTT.

This sequence joins TRBV7-9 and TRBJ1-2, with D hard to call. Trimming took 1 base from V and 4 from J, leaving 7 bases between them. The CDR3 contains 13 residues. Germline CDR1 and CDR2: SEHNR and FQNEAQ (reference sequence). The CDR3 DNA follows: TGTGCCAGCAGCTTAGGAGGAGGCTATGGCTACACCTTC. It encodes CASSLGGGYGYTF.

This clonotype was observed a few times. This chain links TRBV12-3 or TRBV12-4 with TRBJ2-7, with D perhaps being TRBD1 or TRBD2 (7 bases each). V shed 5 bases and J shed 0 bases, with 11 bases lying between them. The CDR3 runs 14 residues. Here the CDR3 reads CASSQGGPSYEQYF. In nucleotides, the CDR3 is TGTGCCAGCAGTCAGGGGGGGCCCTCCTACGAGCAGTACTTC.

This clonotype showed up just a few times. The V call is TRBV7-9, the J call TRBJ2-2, with TRBD1 identical over 8 bases. The CDR3 is made up of 15 amino acids. Germline V gene lookup returns CDR1 SEHNR and CDR2 FQNEAQ (reference sequence). Trimming at V came to 6 bases and at J to 0 bases, leaving 3 bases not matched to a gene. The CDR3 is CASSPGQANTGELFF. In DNA form, the CDR3 reads TGTGCCAGCAGTCCGGGACAGGCGAACACCGGGGAGCTGTTTTTT.

In this sample, this clonotype turned up a few times. This rearrangement joins TRBV7-9 to TRBJ2-2; D not certain. CDR1 and CDR2 from the germline V gene are SEHNR and FQNEAQ (reference sequence). The ends were cut back, 6 bases at V and 0 bases at J, with 5 bases in the middle. The CDR3 is made up of 13 amino acids. The CDR3 spells CASRDPNTGELFF. For the CDR3, the DNA is TGTGCCAGCAGAGACCCGAACACCGGGGAGCTGTTTTTT.

The rearrangement links TRBV5-4 to TRBJ1-1, with no clear D. Germline-derived CDR1 and CDR2 are SGHNT and YYREEE (reference sequence). This CDR3 comprises 14 residues. The V and J ends lost 1 base and 1 base respectively, with 8 bases between them. The CDR3 nucleotides read TGTGCCAGCAGCTTGATTAGTGAGAACACTGAAGCTTTCTTT. Its protein product is CASSLISENTEAFF.

This clonotype was recorded a few times. The chain links TRBV20-1 to TRBJ2-1; TRBD1 aligns across 9 bases. The CDR3 is 15 amino acids. V lost 5 bases and J lost 7; bases outside the gene matches: 12. Germline V lookup: CDR1 DFQATT, CDR2 SNEGSKA (reference sequence). The CDR3 sequence: CSAAAGTGRVNEQFF. The CDR3 DNA sequence: TGCAGTGCTGCAGCCGGGACAGGGAGGGTGAATGAGCAGTTCTTC.

CDR3: CASSVGIGENYEQYF. Written as DNA, the CDR3 is TGTGCCAGCAGCGTAGGGATAGGGGAGAACTACGAGCAGTACTTC. The V gene is TRBV9, the J gene TRBJ2-7, with D perhaps TRBD1 or TRBD2 (5 bases each). The germline gives CDR1 SGDLS, CDR2 YYNGEE. The V end lost 0 bases, the J end lost 3 bases, and 13 bases lay between the germline ends. The CDR3 is 15 residues long.

This clonotype turned up a few times. The J gene is TRBJ1-5, the V gene TRBV3-1; 9 nucleotides agree with TRBD1. This CDR3 comprises 16 residues. From germline, CDR1 is LGHDT and CDR2 YNNKEL (reference sequence). V gave up 4 bases and J gave up 5 bases; unmatched junction bases: 9. Written as DNA, the CDR3 is TGTGCCAGCAGCCGAGGGGGGGACAGGGCACATCAGCCCCAGCATTTT. Amino acids: CASSRGGDRAHQPQHF.

In this sample, this clonotype turned up a few times. The chain has TRBV12-3 or TRBV12-4 and TRBJ2-3; weak D call: TRBD2 (5 bases). This CDR3 has 15 residues. V lost 8 bases, J lost 0 bases, and 15 bases lay in between. In nucleotides, the CDR3 is TGTGCCAGCGGGAGTATGAAAACTAGCACAGATACGCAGTATTTT. Amino acids: CASGSMKTSTDTQYF.